The 9 T cell receptor beta chains listed next were all sequenced from one sample in a study of control samples from healthy donors and cancer patients. TCRdb's copy holds only in-frame clones and misses some; the assay was immunoSEQ multiplex PCR. The repertoire holds 95,000 to 100,000 clones, with around 89% as singletons. Sequenced input: blood. These receptors were taken from a young man in good health.

CDR3 DNA sequence: TGTGCCACCCGGACAGGGCTTAATGAAAAACTGTTTTTT. It codes for CATRTGLNEKLFF. The chain carries TRBV2 and TRBJ1-4; 8 bases align to TRBD1. Germline trimming cut 10 bases from V and 4 bases from J; bases unmatched to any gene: 5. Germline assignment: CDR1 SNHLY and CDR2 FYNNEI. This CDR3 spans 13 amino acids.

This chain uses TRBV29-1 with TRBJ1-1; D remains ambiguous. Germline V CDR1 and CDR2: SQVTM, ANQGSEA. V was pared by 8 bases and J by 1 base, with 8 bases between. The CDR3 loop spans 11 amino acids. The CDR3 loop reads CSTRQNTEAFF. In DNA, the CDR3 is TGCAGCACCCGACAGAACACTGAAGCTTTCTTT. Variable domain in full (rest from reference TRBV29-1 and TRBJ1-1): SAVISQKPSRDICQRGTSLTIQCQVDSQVTMMFWYRQQPGQSLTLIATANQGSEATYESGFVIDKFPISRPNLTFSTLTVSNMSPEDSSIYLCSTRQNTEAFFGQGTRLTVV.

V gene TRBV6-5 combines with J gene TRBJ2-5; D is unclear. CDR1 and CDR2 from the germline V gene are MNHEY and SVGAGI. Trimming cost V 6 bases and J 0 bases, with 2 bases left between them. This CDR3 contains 11 residues. CDR3 nucleotide sequence: TGTGCCAGCAGGTACCAAGAGACCCAGTACTTC. It codes for CASRYQETQYF.

The chain has TRBV27 and TRBJ2-7; no clear D gene. Looked up from germline, CDR1 is MNHEY and CDR2 is SMNVEV (reference sequence). The CDR3 consists of 17 residues. Between the trimmed V and J ends, which lost 2 bases and 2 bases, there was a span of 19 bases. CDR3 loop: CASSLGPGFPPPYEQYF. CDR3 nucleotides: TGTGCCAGCAGTTTAGGGCCCGGGTTTCCCCCCCCCTACGAGCAGTACTTC.

V and J are TRBV11-2 and TRBJ2-7; D possibly corresponds to TRBD2 (5 bases). V was pared by 5 bases and J by 5 bases, with 10 bases between. Germline V gene sequence: CDR1 SGHAT, CDR2 FQNNGV. This CDR3 comprises 12 residues. In nucleotides, the CDR3 is TGTGCCAGCAGCCCGACTAACCACGAGCAGTACTTC. Its translation is CASSPTNHEQYF.

The chain joins TRBV4-1 to TRBJ1-2; D gene ambiguous. From germline, CDR1 is MGHRA and CDR2 YSYEKL. The CDR3 has 13 residues. V was clipped by 4 bases and J by 5 bases, with 11 bases between them. In DNA, the CDR3 is TGCGCCAGCAGCCCTAACCCGATTTATGGCTACACCTTC. It yields the protein CASSPNPIYGYTF.

The chain couples TRBV28 to TRBJ2-5, with 12 positions matching TRBD2. Germline-derived CDR1 and CDR2 are MDHEN and SYDVKM. Trimming took 6 bases from V and 5 from J; bases not matched to a gene: 7. This CDR3 has 15 amino acids. CDR3 amino acids: CASRLTSGRSETQYF. The CDR3 coding sequence is TGTGCCAGCAGGTTGACTAGCGGGAGAAGTGAGACCCAGTACTTC.

The genes are TRBV9 and TRBJ2-1; maybe TRBD1 (5 bases). The CDR3 has 15 amino acids. Per germline, CDR1 SGDLS and CDR2 YYNGEE. The V end lost 0 bases, the J end lost 4 bases, and 11 bases lay between the germline ends. The DNA for the CDR3 is TGTGCCAGCAGCGTAGCTCCGGACATTTACAATGAGCAGTTCTTC. Protein: CASSVAPDIYNEQFF. Full variable domain (outside the CDR3, taken from reference TRBV9 and TRBJ2-1): DSGVTQTPKHLITATGQRVTLRCSPRSGDLSVYWYQQSLDQGLQFLIQYYNGEERAKGNILERFSAQQFPDLHSELNLSSLELGDSALYFCASSVAPDIYNEQFFGPGTRLTVL.

V usage is TRBV27 and J usage is TRBJ1-1, with D perhaps TRBD1 (6 bases). This CDR3 contains 14 residues. The germline V gene encodes CDR1 MNHEY and CDR2 SMNVEV (reference sequence). V lost 3 bases, J lost 4 bases, and 12 bases lay in between. The CDR3 region has the DNA TGTGCCAGCAGTTTCGCCGGGGGCGTCACTGAAGCTTTCTTT. This gives the protein CASSFAGGVTEAFF.